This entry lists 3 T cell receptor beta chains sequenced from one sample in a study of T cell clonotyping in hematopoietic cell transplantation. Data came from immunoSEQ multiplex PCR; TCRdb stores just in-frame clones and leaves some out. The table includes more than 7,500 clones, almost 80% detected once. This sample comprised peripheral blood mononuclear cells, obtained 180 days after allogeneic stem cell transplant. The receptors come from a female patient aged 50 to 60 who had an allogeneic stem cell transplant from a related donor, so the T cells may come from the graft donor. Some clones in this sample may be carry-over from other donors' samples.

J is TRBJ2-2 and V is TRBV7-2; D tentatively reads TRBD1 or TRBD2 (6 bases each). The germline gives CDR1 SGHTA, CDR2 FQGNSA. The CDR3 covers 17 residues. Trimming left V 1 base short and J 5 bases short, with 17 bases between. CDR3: CASSLVVGGRSTGELFF. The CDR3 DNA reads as TGTGCCAGCAGCTTAGTAGTGGGGGGCCGTAGTACCGGGGAGCTGTTTTTT.

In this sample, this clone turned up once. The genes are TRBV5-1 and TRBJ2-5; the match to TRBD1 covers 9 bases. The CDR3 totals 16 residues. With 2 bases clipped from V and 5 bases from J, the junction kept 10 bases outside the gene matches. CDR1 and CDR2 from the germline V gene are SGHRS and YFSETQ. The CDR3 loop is CASSFRTGALVETQYF. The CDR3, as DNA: TGCGCCAGCAGCTTTCGGACAGGGGCTCTCGTTGAGACCCAGTACTTC. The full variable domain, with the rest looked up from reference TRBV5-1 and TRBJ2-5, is KAGVTQTPRYLIKTRGQQVTLSCSPISGHRSVSWYQQTPGQGLQFLFEYFSETQRNKGNFPGRFSGRQFSNSRSEMNVSTLELGDSALYLCASSFRTGALVETQYFGPGTRLLVL.

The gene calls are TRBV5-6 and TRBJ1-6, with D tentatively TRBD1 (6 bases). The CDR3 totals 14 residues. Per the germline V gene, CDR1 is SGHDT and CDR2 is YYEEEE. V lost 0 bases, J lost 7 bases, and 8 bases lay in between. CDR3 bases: TGTGCCAGCAGCTTGGGAGGGGGGAATTCACCCCTCCACTTT. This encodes CASSLGGGNSPLHF.